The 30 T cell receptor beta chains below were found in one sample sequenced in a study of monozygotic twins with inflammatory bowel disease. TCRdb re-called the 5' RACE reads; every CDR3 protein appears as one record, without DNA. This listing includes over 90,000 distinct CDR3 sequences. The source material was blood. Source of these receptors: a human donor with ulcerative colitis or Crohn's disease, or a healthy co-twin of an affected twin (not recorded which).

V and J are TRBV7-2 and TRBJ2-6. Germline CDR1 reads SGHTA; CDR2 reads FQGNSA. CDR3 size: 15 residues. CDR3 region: CASSMTDSGANVLTF.

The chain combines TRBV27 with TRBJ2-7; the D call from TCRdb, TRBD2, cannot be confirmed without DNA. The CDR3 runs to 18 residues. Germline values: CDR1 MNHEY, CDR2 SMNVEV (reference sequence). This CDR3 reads CASSSKGLAGGYGYEQYF.

CDR3 in amino acids: CASSQTGSYEQYF. The chain employs TRBV4-3 and TRBJ2-7; TCRdb selects TRBD1, and the lack of DNA leaves this call unchecked. The CDR3 covers 13 residues. The V gene's germline CDR1 is LGHNA and CDR2 YSLEER.

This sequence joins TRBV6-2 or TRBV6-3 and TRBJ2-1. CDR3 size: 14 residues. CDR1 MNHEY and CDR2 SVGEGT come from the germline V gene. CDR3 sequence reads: CASSSSTELPEQFF.

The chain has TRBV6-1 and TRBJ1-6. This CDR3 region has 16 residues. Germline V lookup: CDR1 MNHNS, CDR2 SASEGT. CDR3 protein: CASSWRGESYNSPLHF.

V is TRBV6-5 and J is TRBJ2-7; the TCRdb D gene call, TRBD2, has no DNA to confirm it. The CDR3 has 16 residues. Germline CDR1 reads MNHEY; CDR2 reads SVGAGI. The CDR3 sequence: CASSWETSPILHEQYF.

This CDR3 is CASSYRTGSLNQPQHF. This chain uses TRBV6-5 with TRBJ1-5; lacking DNA, the TRBD1 call made by TCRdb goes unchecked. This CDR3 has 16 amino acids. Germline-derived CDR1 and CDR2 are MNHEY and SVGAGI.

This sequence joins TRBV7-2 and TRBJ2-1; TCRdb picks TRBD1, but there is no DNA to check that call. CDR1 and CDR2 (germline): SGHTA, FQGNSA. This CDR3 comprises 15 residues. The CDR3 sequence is CASSLVRGGYNEQFF.

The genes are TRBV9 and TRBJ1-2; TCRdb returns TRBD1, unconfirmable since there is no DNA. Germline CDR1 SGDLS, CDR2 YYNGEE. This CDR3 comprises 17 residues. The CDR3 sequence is CASSRDQQGFVDYGYTF.

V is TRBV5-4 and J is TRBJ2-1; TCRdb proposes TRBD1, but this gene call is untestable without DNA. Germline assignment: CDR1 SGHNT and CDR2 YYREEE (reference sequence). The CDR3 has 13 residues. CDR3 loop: CASSGDRNNEQFF.

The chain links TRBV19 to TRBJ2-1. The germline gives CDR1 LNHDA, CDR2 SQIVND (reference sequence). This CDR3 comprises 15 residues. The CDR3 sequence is CASTHDGTPTNEQFF.

The CDR3 here is CASSPPAAPDTQYF. The chain is built from TRBV14 and TRBJ2-3; TCRdb's assignment of TRBD1 cannot be checked, as there is no DNA. Looked up from germline, CDR1 is SGHDN and CDR2 is FVKESK. The CDR3 consists of 14 residues.

The CDR3 here is CASSLTRDSEQYF. The V gene is TRBV7-2, the J gene TRBJ2-7; TCRdb's D call of TRBD2 is untestable without DNA. CDR3 length: 13 amino acids. The germline V gene encodes CDR1 SGHTA and CDR2 FQGNSA.

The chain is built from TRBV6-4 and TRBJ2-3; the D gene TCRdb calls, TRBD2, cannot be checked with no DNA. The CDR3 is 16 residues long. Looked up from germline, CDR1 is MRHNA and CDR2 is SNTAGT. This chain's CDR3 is CASSEEAGGPTDTQYF.

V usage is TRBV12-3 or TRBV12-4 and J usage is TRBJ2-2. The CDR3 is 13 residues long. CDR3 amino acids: CASTTPNTGELFF.

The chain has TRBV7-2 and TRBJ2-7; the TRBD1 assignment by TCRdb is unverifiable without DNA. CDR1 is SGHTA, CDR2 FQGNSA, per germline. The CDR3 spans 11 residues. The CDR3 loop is CASRRGGEQYF.

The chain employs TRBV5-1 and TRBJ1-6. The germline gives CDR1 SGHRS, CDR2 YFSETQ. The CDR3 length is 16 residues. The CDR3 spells CASSLGESSYNSPLHF.

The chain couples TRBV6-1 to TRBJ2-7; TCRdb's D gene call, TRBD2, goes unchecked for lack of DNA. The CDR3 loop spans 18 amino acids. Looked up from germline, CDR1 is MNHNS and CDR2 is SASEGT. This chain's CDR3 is CASSERISGSRSSYEQYF.

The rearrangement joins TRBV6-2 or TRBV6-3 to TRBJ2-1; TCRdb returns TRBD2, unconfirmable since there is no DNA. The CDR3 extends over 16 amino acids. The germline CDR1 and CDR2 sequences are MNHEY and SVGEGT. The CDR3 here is CASSTMGGPSFYEQFF.

The CDR3 sequence is CASSLGQGDYNEQFF. The genes are TRBV5-1 and TRBJ2-1; the TRBD1 assignment by TCRdb is unverifiable without DNA. Germline V gene lookup returns CDR1 SGHRS and CDR2 YFSETQ. The CDR3 consists of 15 residues.

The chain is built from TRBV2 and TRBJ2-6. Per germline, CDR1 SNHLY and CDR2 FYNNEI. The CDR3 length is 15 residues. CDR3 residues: CASSSSSAGANVLTF.

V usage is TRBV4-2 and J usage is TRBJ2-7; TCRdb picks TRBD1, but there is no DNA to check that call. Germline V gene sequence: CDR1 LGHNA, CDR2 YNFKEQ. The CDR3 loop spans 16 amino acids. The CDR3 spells CASSQDLAGSPYEQYF.

This CDR3 reads CASSYAGGIYEQYF. This chain links TRBV6-2 or TRBV6-3 with TRBJ2-7. This CDR3 region has 14 residues. Per germline, CDR1 MNHEY and CDR2 SVGEGT.

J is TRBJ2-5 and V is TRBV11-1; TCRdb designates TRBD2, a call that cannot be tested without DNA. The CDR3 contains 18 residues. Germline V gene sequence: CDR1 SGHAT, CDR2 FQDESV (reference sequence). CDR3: CASSLGRRSGTTQETQYF.

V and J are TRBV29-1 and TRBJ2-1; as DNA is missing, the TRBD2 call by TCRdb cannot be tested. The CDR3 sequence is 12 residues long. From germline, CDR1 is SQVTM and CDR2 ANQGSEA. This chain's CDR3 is CSVELAGGLGFF.

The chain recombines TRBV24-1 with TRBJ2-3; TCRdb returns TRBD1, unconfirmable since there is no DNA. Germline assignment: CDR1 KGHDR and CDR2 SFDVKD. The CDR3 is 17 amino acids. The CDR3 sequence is CATSATTRDPSTDTQYF.

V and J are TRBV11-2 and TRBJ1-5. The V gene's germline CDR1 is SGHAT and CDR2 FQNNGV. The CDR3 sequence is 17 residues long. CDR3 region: CASSLGAESRGNQPQHF.

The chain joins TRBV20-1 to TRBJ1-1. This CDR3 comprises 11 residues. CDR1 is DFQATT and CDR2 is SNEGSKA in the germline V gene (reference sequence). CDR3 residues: CSASDWFEAFF.

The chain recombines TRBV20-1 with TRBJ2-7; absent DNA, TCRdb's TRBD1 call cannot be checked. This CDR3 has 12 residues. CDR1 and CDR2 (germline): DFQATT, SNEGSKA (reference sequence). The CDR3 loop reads CSAPGQTYEQYF.

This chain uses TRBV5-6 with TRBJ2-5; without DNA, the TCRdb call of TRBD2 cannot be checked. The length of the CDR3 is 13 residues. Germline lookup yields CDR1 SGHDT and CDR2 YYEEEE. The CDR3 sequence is CASNHFRCQVKYF.